This is a list of T cell receptor beta chains from one sample in a study of prognosis after radiotherapy for stage I lung cancer. Using its own MiXCR run on the multiplex PCR reads, TCRdb lists one record per CDR3 protein. Among 20,000 to 25,000 distinct CDR3 sequences listed, approximately 39% were seen once. Sample: PBMCs, taken before or after stereotactic body radiation therapy (not recorded which). Receptor source: a donor aged 50 or older with non-small cell lung cancer. CDR3s include the opening cysteine and the closing phenylalanine or tryptophan. Each record gives: clone size, D gene, J gene, V gene, CDR3 length, CDR3 DNA, CDR3 protein. D genes are given only for firm matches. Size tells how often a clone was seen (once, few, many) or the class of an expanded clone, and some rows leave it out.

-,-,TRBJ2-1,TRBV11-2,15,TGTGCCAGCAGCCGTGGCAGGTGGTACGACAATGAGCAGTTCTTC,CASSRGRWYDNEQFF
many,-,TRBJ1-1,TRBV27,13,TGTGCCAGCAGTTTTACACAGAACACTGAAGCTTTCTTT,CASSFTQNTEAFF
medium-sized,TRBD1,TRBJ2-7,TRBV12-3/TRBV12-4,14,TGTGCCAGCAGCCGGACAGGGGAAGTTCGAGAGCAGTACTTC,CASSRTGEVREQYF
-,TRBD2,TRBJ2-1,TRBV20-1,15,TGCAGTGCTAACCCACCGGGGACTAGCGGCAATGAGCAGTTCTTC,CSANPPGTSGNEQFF
-,-,TRBJ1-3,TRBV30,16,TGTGCCTGGAGTGTACTTTGGGCAGGGGCAGGAAACACCATATATTTT,CAWSVLWAGAGNTIYF
-,TRBD1,TRBJ1-2,TRBV20-1,15,TGCAGTGCTAGTCTTGGGGGACAGGGATTTTGGGGCTACACCTTC,CSASLGGQGFWGYTF
many,TRBD2,TRBJ2-1,TRBV29-1,18,TGCAGCGTTCCTTTGACGAGCCAGCGGGGGGGATCCTACAATGAGCAGTTCTTC,CSVPLTSQRGGSYNEQFF
-,-,TRBJ1-2,TRBV3-2,14,TGTGTCAGCAGCCAAGGGGGGGCCGACTATGGCTACACCTTC,CVSSQGGADYGYTF
-,-,TRBJ2-7,TRBV11-2,13,TGTGCCAGCAGCTTAGTTTGCCTTTACGAGCAGTACTTC,CASSLVCLYEQYF
-,-,TRBJ2-2,TRBV4-1,17,TGCGCCAGCATCCAAGATCTGGCACTAGTCGTGGCCGGGGAGCTGCTTTTT,CASIQDLALVVAGELLF
medium-sized,TRBD1,TRBJ2-7,TRBV28,12,TGTGCCACCCGGAACAGGGGATACGAGCAGTACTTC,CATRNRGYEQYF
-,-,TRBJ1-1,TRBV5-4,15,TGTGCCAGCAGCTTGGGGTCGGGATTTATCTCTGAAGCTTTCTTT,CASSLGSGFISEAFF
-,TRBD2,TRBJ2-2,TRBV5-1,18,TGCGCCAGCAGCTTGGATCGTAGCGGGCCTACTGGAACCGGGGAGCTGTTTTTT,CASSLDRSGPTGTGELFF
many,-,TRBJ2-1,TRBV19,11,TGTGCCAGTAGCCACAGAGCTGAGCAGTTCTTC,CASSHRAEQFF
many,-,TRBJ2-3,TRBV2,15,TGTGCCAGCAGTGGATGGGGCGTGGGCACAGATACGCAGTATTTT,CASSGWGVGTDTQYF
many,TRBD1,TRBJ2-2,TRBV18,15,TGTGCCAGCTCACTCGGACAGGGTACCACCGGGGAGCTGTTTTTT,CASSLGQGTTGELFF
many,-,TRBJ1-1,TRBV6-5,13,TGTGCCAGCAGTTACTCGATGGGCTGGGAAGCTTTCTTT,CASSYSMGWEAFF
medium-sized,TRBD1,TRBJ2-3,TRBV20-1,13,TGCAGTGCTCTTGACAGGGGTCCAGATACGCAGTATTTT,CSALDRGPDTQYF
once,TRBD1,TRBJ1-2,TRBV6-2/TRBV6-3,17,TGTGCCAGCAGTCCTCAATACGGACAGGCGGCAAACTATGTCTACACCTTC,CASSPQYGQAANYVYTF
medium-sized,TRBD2,TRBJ2-1,TRBV20-1,14,TGCAGTGCCCTGGGACTAGCGGACTACAATGAGCAGTTCTTC,CSALGLADYNEQFF
once,TRBD1,TRBJ1-6,TRBV28,19,TGTGCCAGCAGAACGACAGGGGACCGAAACGACTACTATAATTCACCCCTCCACTTT,CASRTTGDRNDYYNSPLHF
many,TRBD2,TRBJ2-3,TRBV20-1,17,TGCAGTGCTAGAGTCCCTAGCGGGACTCGGGGCACAGATACGCAGTATTTT,CSARVPSGTRGTDTQYF
once,TRBD1,TRBJ2-1,TRBV11-2,15,TGTGCCAGCAGCAAGGTCGGACAGGCCGGGTCTGAGCAGTTCTTC,CASSKVGQAGSEQFF
many,-,TRBJ2-7,TRBV10-3,14,TGTGCCATCAGTGAGTCTTCCGGGCCTACCGAGCAGTACTTC,CAISESSGPTEQYF
many,-,TRBJ2-3,TRBV20-1,14,TGCAGTGCTTCTAATCCACAGGGTGCAGATACGCAGTATTTT,CSASNPQGADTQYF
many,TRBD2,TRBJ2-1,TRBV12-3/TRBV12-4,15,TGTGCCAGCTCACTATCCGCGGGAGGGTCCTCTCTAAAGTTCTTC,CASSLSAGGSSLKFF
many,-,TRBJ2-7,TRBV7-9,18,TGTGCCAGCAGCTTTGTACCTCCGGTAGGCGGCTTACCCTACGAGCAGTACTTC,CASSFVPPVGGLPYEQYF
-,-,TRBJ1-3,TRBV7-8,16,TGTGCCAGCAGCTTAGAGGGCCGGGTTCCTGGAAACACCATATATTTT,CASSLEGRVPGNTIYF
few,-,TRBJ2-4,TRBV24-1,20,TGTGCCACCAGTGATCCCCTTGGACAGAAGGAAAAATTAGCCAAAAACATTCAGTACTTC,CATSDPLGQKEKLAKNIQYF
many,TRBD2,TRBJ2-7,TRBV4-1,16,TGCGCCAGCAGCCAAGTAAGCGCGGGAGTTCTCTACGAGCAGTACTTC,CASSQVSAGVLYEQYF
many,-,TRBJ2-2,TRBV14,15,TGTGCCAGCAGCCAAGGAGGGTGGAACACCGGGGAGCTGTTTTTT,CASSQGGWNTGELFF
-,-,TRBJ2-3,TRBV11-2,17,TGTGCCAGCAGCCTAAGGAAATCGACAGTGTCCCCTGATACGCAGTATTTT,CASSLRKSTVSPDTQYF
-,-,TRBJ2-1,TRBV11-1,16,TGTGCCAGCGCCTCCCGACCATCCTCATCTTACAATGAGCAGTTCTTC,CASASRPSSSYNEQFF
-,-,TRBJ2-2,TRBV6-1,11,TGTGCCAGTACGAACACCGGGGAGCTGTTTTTT,CASTNTGELFF
-,-,TRBJ2-2,TRBV24-1,15,TGTGCCACCAGTGAACAAGGGGTGACCACCGGGGAGCTGTTTTTT,CATSEQGVTTGELFF
many,TRBD2,TRBJ2-5,TRBV18,14,TGTGCCAGCTCCCAAGGACTAGCGGGGGAGACCCAGTACTTC,CASSQGLAGETQYF
-,-,TRBJ1-2,TRBV15,12,TGTGCCACCAGCAGAGTGCAGGGAGAGGACACCTTC,CATSRVQGEDTF
many,-,TRBJ2-7,TRBV6-2/TRBV6-3,14,TGTGCCAGCAGTTACTACGTGGGTTCCTACGAGCAGTACTTC,CASSYYVGSYEQYF
many,TRBD2,TRBJ2-1,TRBV4-2,20,TGTGCCAGCAGCCAAGTTTCCGGGACTAGCGGGAGTTCATCCTACAATGAGCAGTTCTTC,CASSQVSGTSGSSSYNEQFF
many,TRBD2,TRBJ2-2,TRBV3-1,19,TGTGCCAGCAGCAGATCCGGGACTAGCGGGAGTAAGGCTGGCGGGGAGCTGTTTTTT,CASSRSGTSGSKAGGELFF
few,-,TRBJ2-5,TRBV11-1,14,TGTGCCAGCAGACCTAGGGAACTAGTGGAGACCCAGTACTTC,CASRPRELVETQYF
-,-,TRBJ1-1,TRBV12-3/TRBV12-4,15,TGTGCCAGCAGCTTACAGTGGTCTGGGAGCACTGAAGCTTTCTTT,CASSLQWSGSTEAFF
-,-,TRBJ1-5,TRBV6-1,15,TGTGCCAGCAGTGAAGCGGAGGCTGGGGCTCATCCCCAGCATTTT,CASSEAEAGAHPQHF
-,-,TRBJ2-7,TRBV20-1,15,TGCAGTGCTAGAGATTCGGAGGAAATCACCTACGAGCAGTACTTC,CSARDSEEITYEQYF
many,TRBD1,TRBJ1-2,TRBV28,15,TGTGCCAGCACCCTGACAGGGGGGGTTAACTATGGCTACACCTTC,CASTLTGGVNYGYTF
-,-,TRBJ1-1,TRBV11-3,18,TGTGCCAGCAGCCTTAAAGGTATGTCACCGGACCGAAGAGGTGAAGCTTTCTTT,CASSLKGMSPDRRGEAFF
many,-,TRBJ1-4,TRBV28,11,TGTGCCAGCCTTTATAATGAAAAACTGTTTTTT,CASLYNEKLFF
-,TRBD2,TRBJ2-3,TRBV12-3/TRBV12-4,15,TGTGCCAGCAGTTTTCTAGCGGGAGGCGGGGGTACGCAGTATTTT,CASSFLAGGGGTQYF
-,-,TRBJ2-2,TRBV3-1,14,TGTGCCAGCAGCCGACAGGCGAACACCGGGGAGCTGTTTTTT,CASSRQANTGELFF
-,TRBD2,TRBJ2-7,TRBV12-3/TRBV12-4,14,TGTGCCAGCACTTCTGCGGGAGGCTCCTACGAGCAGTACTTC,CASTSAGGSYEQYF
medium-sized,-,TRBJ2-2,TRBV30,11,TGTGCCTGGAGGGTCCTGAGGGAGCTGTTTTTT,CAWRVLRELFF